The clone carrying this TCR beta chain occurred many times. As yet, its antigen is unknown. Libraries of TCR beta came from iRepertoire HTBI primers plus Arm-PCR of CDR3 regions. A single record per CDR3 protein comes from TCRdb applying MiXCR to the multiplex PCR reads. The sample includes a few hundred thousand distinct CDR3 sequences, less than 25% of them seen just once. As for time point: persistent/refractory GD, antithyroid drugs over 5 years with positive TRAb. PBMC-derived RNA was used for the TCR library. The data were obtained in a study of regulatory T cells in long-lasting Graves disease. Study-level results: Having only a small sample size may have limited accuracy. New patients shared approximately 930 public clonotypes, fewer than the roughly 3,000 shared by persistent patients.

This specimen consisted of peripheral blood mononuclear cells (PBMCs), obtained when the disease was refractory, from a patient treated with antithyroid drugs. The clonotype originates from a female donor with Graves disease.

The CDR3 DNA is TGTGCCAGCAGCCCCATGGGCGGGAGTAGTCGAGAGACCCAGTACTTC. Protein product: CASSPMGGSSRETQYF. V gene TRBV13 combines with J gene TRBJ2-5; 7 bases agree with TRBD2. CDR3 size: 16 residues. Unmatched junction bases numbered 13, after V lost 5 bases and J lost 4 bases. Germline V CDR1 and CDR2: PRHDT, FYEKMQ (reference sequence).